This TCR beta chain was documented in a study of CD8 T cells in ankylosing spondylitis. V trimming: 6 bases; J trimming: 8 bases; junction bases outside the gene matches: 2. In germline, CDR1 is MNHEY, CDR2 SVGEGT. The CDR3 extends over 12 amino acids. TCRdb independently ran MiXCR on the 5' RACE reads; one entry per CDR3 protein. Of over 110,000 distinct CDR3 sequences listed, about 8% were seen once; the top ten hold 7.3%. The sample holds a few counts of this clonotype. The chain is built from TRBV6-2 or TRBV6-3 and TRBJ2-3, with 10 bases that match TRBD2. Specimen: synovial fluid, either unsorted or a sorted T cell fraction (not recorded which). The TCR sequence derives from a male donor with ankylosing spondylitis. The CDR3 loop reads CASSSSGGTQYF. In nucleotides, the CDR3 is TGTGCCAGCAGCTCTAGCGGGGGTACGCAGTATTTT.